This passage covers 17 T cell receptor beta chains from one sample sequenced in a study of regulatory T cells in long-lasting Graves disease. As for time point: newly diagnosed GD, antithyroid drugs for less than 3 months. Following extraction of RNA from PBMCs, that RNA was used to make the TCR library. Construction of the TCR beta libraries employed iRepertoire HTBI primers in conjunction with Arm-PCR of CDR3 regions. A single record per CDR3 protein comes from TCRdb applying MiXCR to the multiplex PCR reads. Of fewer than 550,000 distinct CDR3 sequences listed, 16% are singletons. The same data also contributed to another study, on T cells in Graves' hyperthyroidism and ophthalmopathy.

The specimen was peripheral blood mononuclear cells (PBMCs), collected at new diagnosis, from a patient treated with antithyroid drugs. The receptors derive from a woman aged 18-30 years with Graves disease.

This clonotype has at least ten counts. The chain joins TRBV5-1 to TRBJ2-1; D could derive from TRBD1 or TRBD2 (5 bases each). In germline, CDR1 is SGHRS, CDR2 YFSETQ. CDR3 length: 13 amino acids. V was cut by 6 bases and J by 8 bases, with 15 bases left in between. The CDR3 region has the DNA TGCGCCAGCACCCAATCTGGGGGTGATGAGCAGTTCTTC. It encodes CASTQSGGDEQFF.

V gene TRBV27 combines with J gene TRBJ2-1; 9 nucleotides agree with TRBD2. Germline CDR1 is MNHEY and CDR2 is SMNVEV (reference sequence). This CDR3 spans 17 amino acids. The V segment lost 5 bases and the J segment 4 bases; nucleotides outside the gene matches: 12. CDR3 in amino acids: CASSRYNPSGAYNEQFF. The CDR3 region has the DNA TGTGCCAGCAGTCGATATAATCCTAGCGGGGCTTACAATGAGCAGTTCTTC.

This clonotype occurred a few times. The J gene is TRBJ2-7, the V gene TRBV18; TRBD2 aligns across 8 bases. CDR3 size: 16 residues. Trimming cost V 3 bases and J 4 bases; bases outside gene matches: 11. Germline loops: CDR1 KGHSH, CDR2 LQKENI. The CDR3 DNA is TGTGCCAGCTCACCCCGGGGGGTAGCGGGAATATACGAGCAGTACTTC. Its protein is CASSPRGVAGIYEQYF.

This rearrangement joins TRBV13 to TRBJ1-5, with D hard to call. V was clipped by 5 bases and J by 3 bases, with 8 bases between them. The V gene's germline CDR1 is PRHDT and CDR2 FYEKMQ (reference sequence). The CDR3 spans 13 residues. CDR3 protein: CASSRSINQPQHF. CDR3 sequence (DNA): TGTGCCAGCAGCAGGTCAATCAATCAGCCCCAGCATTTT.

The chain uses TRBV20-1 and TRBJ1-5, with a tentative D call TRBD1 (5 bases). Trimming removed 6 bases from V and 11 bases from J, with 17 bases in between. This CDR3 has 12 residues. The germline V gene encodes CDR1 DFQATT and CDR2 SNEGSKA (reference sequence). CDR3 bases: TGCAGTGCCCCAGGGCGGGGCGGAGCCCAGCATTTT. Translated: CSAPGRGGAQHF.

This clonotype was recorded a few times. The chain combines TRBV9 with TRBJ1-2; D gene uncertain. Per the germline V gene, CDR1 is SGDLS and CDR2 is YYNGEE. The V gene lost 7 bases and the J gene lost 0 bases, with 7 bases spanning the gap. The CDR3 covers 12 residues. The CDR3 reads CASAKTNYGYTF. CDR3 coding DNA: TGTGCCAGCGCCAAGACTAACTATGGCTACACCTTC.

In this sample, this clonotype turned up a few times. A junction boundary mismatches the germline segment, possibly from a read error. The chain is built from TRBV9 and TRBJ2-3, with a weak D call TRBD2 (5 bases). The CDR3 has 13 amino acids. Germline-derived CDR1 and CDR2 are SGDLS and YYNGEE. The DNA for the CDR3 is TGTGCCGGCAGCGACTACCCTGAAAATACGCAGTATTTT. Translating it yields CAGSDYPENTQYF.

This clonotype was observed at least ten times. The chain links TRBV5-1 to TRBJ2-7; 16 bases are a match to TRBD2. The trim removed 4 bases at V and 5 bases at J, leaving 15 bases unmatched. Looked up from germline, CDR1 is SGHRS and CDR2 is YFSETQ. The CDR3 has 19 residues. The CDR3 spells CASSPGLAGGPTGVHEQYF. Written as DNA, the CDR3 is TGCGCCAGCAGCCCGGGACTAGCGGGAGGGCCTACCGGTGTCCACGAGCAGTACTTC.

The table lists this clonotype with a few counts. The chain joins TRBV4-1 to TRBJ1-4; no reliable D call. Germline V gene sequence: CDR1 MGHRA, CDR2 YSYEKL. This CDR3 is built from 14 residues. Trimming left V 1 base short and J 5 bases short, with 8 bases between. CDR3 amino acids: CASSQAGGNEKLFF. Written as DNA, the CDR3 is TGCGCCAGCAGCCAAGCGGGAGGGAATGAAAAACTGTTTTTT.

This clonotype was counted ten times or more. V usage is TRBV7-2 and J usage is TRBJ2-1; TRBD2 matches at 8 bases. Per the germline V gene, CDR1 is SGHTA and CDR2 is FQGNSA. The J segment lost 8 bases and the V segment lost 10 bases, leaving 25 bases of the junction unmatched. CDR3 length: 18 residues. CDR3 nucleotide sequence: TGTGCCACATCCCAGGCTTCGGGCGGGAGGCCCCCTGGGGATGAGCAGTTCTTC. It specifies CATSQASGGRPPGDEQFF.

The sample holds a few counts of this clonotype. The chain recombines TRBV7-3 with TRBJ2-1; TRBD2 agrees at 7 bases. The CDR3 spans 15 residues. From germline, CDR1 is SGHTA and CDR2 FQGTGA. Trimming removed 2 bases from V and 2 bases from J; junction bases left unmatched: 3. For the CDR3, the DNA is TGTGCCAGCAGCTTAGCGGGAGTCGCCTACAATGAGCAGTTCTTC. Translating it yields CASSLAGVAYNEQFF.

Worth noting for this clonotype: This may be a read error, as it is one base from a much larger clone. The chain has TRBV2 and TRBJ2-7; 10 nucleotides line up with TRBD2. The J call is uncertain, as TRBJ2-1 better fits the DNA end. The CDR3 sequence is 15 residues long. The germline gives CDR1 SNHLY, CDR2 FYNNEI. The CDR3, as DNA: TGTGCCAGCAGCAGAGGGACTAGCGCCATCCCGAAGCAGTTCTTC. Residues: CASSRGTSAIPKQFF.

This chain connects TRBV30 to TRBJ1-1; D is unclear. The length of the CDR3 is 15 residues. V dropped 2 bases and J dropped 1 base, with 14 bases sitting between them. CDR1 GTSNPN and CDR2 SVGIG come from the germline V gene (reference sequence). The DNA of the CDR3 is TGTGCCTGGAGTCCCGGACGGACGAAGAACACTGAAGCTTTCTTT. It encodes CAWSPGRTKNTEAFF.

This clonotype was recorded at least ten times. The gene calls are TRBV27 and TRBJ2-6; D remains ambiguous. The CDR3 runs to 16 residues. The germline V gene has CDR1 MNHEY and CDR2 SMNVEV (reference sequence). V lost 1 base and J lost 0, with 7 bases in between. The DNA for the CDR3 is TGTGCCAGCAGTTTATACAGCAACTCTGGGGCCAACGTCCTGACTTTC. Its protein product is CASSLYSNSGANVLTF.

The chain combines TRBV27 with TRBJ2-5; the match to TRBD2 covers 10 bases. The length of the CDR3 is 15 residues. CDR1 and CDR2 (germline): MNHEY, SMNVEV (reference sequence). V lost 0 bases and J lost 6; bases outside the gene matches: 4. DNA of the CDR3: TGTGCCAGCAGTTTATCCACTAGCGGGACGAAGACCCAGTACTTC. Amino acid sequence: CASSLSTSGTKTQYF.

In this sample, this clonotype turned up once. This chain links TRBV18 with TRBJ1-3; tentatively, D is TRBD1 (5 bases). Trimming stripped 2 bases from V and 7 bases from J, with 12 bases between. There are 14 residues in the CDR3. Germline V lookup: CDR1 KGHSH, CDR2 LQKENI. CDR3 nucleotides: TGTGCCAGCTCACCAATGCTGGGGCCTAACACCATATATTTT. It yields the protein CASSPMLGPNTIYF.

There are many counts of this clonotype. The J gene is TRBJ1-1, the V gene TRBV12-3 or TRBV12-4; the D is unclear. The V and J ends lost 6 bases and 2 bases respectively, with 13 bases between them. The CDR3 has 14 amino acids. In nucleotides, the CDR3 is TGTGCCAGCAGCTTGGGTGTCGGAAACACTGAAGCTTTCTTT. This encodes CASSLGVGNTEAFF.